These T cell receptor beta chains were read from a single sample in a study of CD8+ T cells in alopecia areata. This table comes from immunoSEQ multiplex PCR, and its TCRdb copy is limited to in-frame clones, with some not included. The sample includes about 190,000 clones, about 60% of them seen just once. This specimen was CD4+ T cells sorted from blood, taken at week 4, from a patient treated with tofacitinib. The receptors come from a human donor with alopecia areata. The CDR3 runs from the conserved cysteine through the conserved F or W. A D gene is named only where the DNA matches it firmly. Some rows have no size entry. The others give once, few or many, or a class for an expanded clone.

clone_size: few; v_call: TRBV7-3; j_call: TRBJ1-1; d_call: NA; cdr3_aa: CASSSQPGNTEAFF; cdr3_nt: TGTGCCAGCAGCTCACAACCTGGGAACACTGAAGCTTTCTTT
clone_size: NA; v_call: TRBV21-1; j_call: TRBJ2-1; d_call: NA; cdr3_aa: CASSKDRALGNEQFF; cdr3_nt: TGTGCCAGCAGCAAAGATCGGGCCTTGGGGAATGAGCAGTTCTTC
clone_size: few; v_call: TRBV29-1; j_call: TRBJ1-1; d_call: NA; cdr3_aa: CSVGVGGGVTEAFF; cdr3_nt: TGCAGCGTTGGAGTCGGGGGAGGGGTCACTGAAGCTTTCTTT
clone_size: few; v_call: TRBV7-3; j_call: TRBJ2-3; d_call: NA; cdr3_aa: CASSFRLGGADTQYF; cdr3_nt: TGTGCCAGCAGCTTTAGACTAGGGGGCGCAGATACGCAGTATTTT
clone_size: NA; v_call: TRBV27; j_call: TRBJ2-5; d_call: NA; cdr3_aa: CASSFKGAGETQYF; cdr3_nt: TGTGCCAGCAGTTTCAAAGGGGCGGGTGAGACCCAGTACTTC
clone_size: NA; v_call: TRBV29-1; j_call: TRBJ2-7; d_call: NA; cdr3_aa: CSAGTGSYEQYF; cdr3_nt: TGCAGCGCTGGAACAGGCTCCTACGAGCAGTACTTC
clone_size: NA; v_call: TRBV30; j_call: TRBJ2-1; d_call: NA; cdr3_aa: CAWLKPSPLIYNEQFF; cdr3_nt: TGTGCCTGGCTCAAACCCTCACCCTTAATCTACAATGAGCAGTTCTTC
clone_size: NA; v_call: TRBV30; j_call: TRBJ1-2; d_call: TRBD1; cdr3_aa: CAWTGTGGHYGYTF; cdr3_nt: TGTGCCTGGACAGGGACAGGGGGCCACTATGGCTACACCTTC
clone_size: NA; v_call: TRBV30; j_call: TRBJ1-1; d_call: NA; cdr3_aa: CAWSVGRPNTEAFF; cdr3_nt: TGTGCCTGGAGTGTAGGACGCCCGAACACTGAAGCTTTCTTT
clone_size: NA; v_call: TRBV25-1; j_call: TRBJ2-5; d_call: TRBD2; cdr3_aa: CASSEGGGRETQYF; cdr3_nt: TGTGCCAGCAGTGAAGGGGGAGGGCGCGAGACCCAGTACTTC
clone_size: NA; v_call: TRBV6-6; j_call: TRBJ1-5; d_call: TRBD1; cdr3_aa: CASRGQGDQPQHF; cdr3_nt: TGTGCCAGCAGGGGACAGGGGGATCAGCCCCAGCATTTT
clone_size: NA; v_call: TRBV7-9; j_call: TRBJ1-4; d_call: NA; cdr3_aa: CASSPPGTGDEKLFF; cdr3_nt: TGTGCCAGCAGCCCCCCTGGGACCGGGGATGAAAAACTGTTTTTT
clone_size: NA; v_call: TRBV27; j_call: TRBJ1-3; d_call: NA; cdr3_aa: CASSFYGGNTIYF; cdr3_nt: TGTGCCAGCAGTTTTTATGGAGGAAACACCATATATTTT
clone_size: NA; v_call: TRBV7-8; j_call: TRBJ2-5; d_call: NA; cdr3_aa: CASSYWETQYF; cdr3_nt: TGTGCCAGCAGCTACTGGGAGACCCAGTACTTC
clone_size: NA; v_call: TRBV29-1; j_call: TRBJ2-1; d_call: NA; cdr3_aa: CSVVSPQEGTNEQFF; cdr3_nt: TGCAGCGTTGTGAGCCCACAGGAGGGGACCAATGAGCAGTTCTTC
clone_size: NA; v_call: TRBV7-2; j_call: TRBJ1-5; d_call: TRBD1; cdr3_aa: CASSRDRANQPQHF; cdr3_nt: TGTGCCAGCAGCCGGGACAGAGCGAATCAGCCCCAGCATTTT
clone_size: few; v_call: TRBV5-1; j_call: TRBJ1-1; d_call: TRBD1; cdr3_aa: CASSWRDRNTEAFF; cdr3_nt: TGCGCCAGCAGCTGGAGGGACAGGAACACTGAAGCTTTCTTT
clone_size: NA; v_call: TRBV5-1; j_call: TRBJ2-7; d_call: TRBD1; cdr3_aa: CASSLAGGSRDWGHEQYF; cdr3_nt: TGCGCCAGCAGCTTGGCAGGGGGCTCCCGCGACTGGGGTCACGAGCAGTACTTC
clone_size: NA; v_call: TRBV30; j_call: TRBJ2-1; d_call: NA; cdr3_aa: CAWSVSLVNEQFF; cdr3_nt: TGTGCCTGGAGTGTATCCCTAGTTAATGAGCAGTTCTTC
clone_size: NA; v_call: TRBV29-1; j_call: TRBJ2-5; d_call: NA; cdr3_aa: CSPSETQYF; cdr3_nt: TGCAGCCCCTCAGAGACCCAGTACTTC
clone_size: few; v_call: TRBV2; j_call: TRBJ2-7; d_call: NA; cdr3_aa: CASRRAGTTYEQYF; cdr3_nt: TGTGCCAGCAGACGGGCGGGGACGACCTACGAGCAGTACTTC
clone_size: NA; v_call: TRBV27; j_call: TRBJ1-4; d_call: TRBD1; cdr3_aa: CASSGQGVGEKLFF; cdr3_nt: TGTGCCAGCAGCGGACAGGGCGTGGGCGAAAAACTGTTTTTT
clone_size: NA; v_call: TRBV30; j_call: TRBJ1-2; d_call: NA; cdr3_aa: CAWSPSPAGYTF; cdr3_nt: TGTGCCTGGAGTCCAAGTCCTGCTGGCTACACCTTC
clone_size: few; v_call: TRBV29-1; j_call: TRBJ1-1; d_call: NA; cdr3_aa: CSADGGRGSTEAFF; cdr3_nt: TGCAGCGCTGATGGGGGGCGCGGGAGCACTGAAGCTTTCTTT
clone_size: NA; v_call: TRBV4-3; j_call: TRBJ2-4; d_call: TRBD1; cdr3_aa: CASSQDRNRGNIQYF; cdr3_nt: TGCGCCAGCAGCCAAGATAGGAACAGGGGGAACATTCAGTACTTC
clone_size: NA; v_call: TRBV7-9; j_call: TRBJ2-5; d_call: NA; cdr3_aa: CASSPRETQYF; cdr3_nt: TGTGCCAGCAGCCCACGGGAGACCCAGTACTTC
clone_size: NA; v_call: TRBV28; j_call: TRBJ2-1; d_call: TRBD2; cdr3_aa: CASSRGGLAGGYEQFF; cdr3_nt: TGTGCCAGCAGTCGGGGGGGACTAGCGGGAGGGTATGAGCAGTTCTTC
clone_size: few; v_call: TRBV29-1; j_call: TRBJ1-1; d_call: NA; cdr3_aa: CSAKGGPNTEAFF; cdr3_nt: TGCAGCGCCAAAGGGGGACCGAACACTGAAGCTTTCTTT
clone_size: NA; v_call: TRBV5-1; j_call: TRBJ1-3; d_call: NA; cdr3_aa: CASSYGAGDTIYF; cdr3_nt: TGCGCCAGCAGCTATGGTGCAGGAGACACCATATATTTT
clone_size: NA; v_call: TRBV6-6; j_call: TRBJ1-2; d_call: NA; cdr3_aa: CASHPEARYYGYTF; cdr3_nt: TGTGCCAGCCACCCAGAGGCCAGGTACTATGGCTACACCTTC
clone_size: NA; v_call: TRBV15; j_call: TRBJ2-1; d_call: TRBD1; cdr3_aa: CATSRGGRGPLNEQFF; cdr3_nt: TGTGCCACCAGCAGAGGAGGCAGGGGGCCATTGAATGAGCAGTTCTTC
clone_size: NA; v_call: TRBV18; j_call: TRBJ1-1; d_call: NA; cdr3_aa: CASSPVVNTEAFF; cdr3_nt: TGTGCCAGCTCACCGGTAGTGAACACTGAAGCTTTCTTT
clone_size: NA; v_call: TRBV18; j_call: TRBJ2-7; d_call: NA; cdr3_aa: CASSPYPAGGEYEQYF; cdr3_nt: TGTGCCAGCTCGCCATACCCGGCCGGGGGTGAATACGAGCAGTACTTC
clone_size: few; v_call: TRBV29-1; j_call: TRBJ2-3; d_call: TRBD2; cdr3_aa: CSVEDGGRQTDTQYF; cdr3_nt: TGCAGCGTTGAGGACGGCGGGAGGCAGACAGATACGCAGTATTTT
clone_size: NA; v_call: TRBV5-1; j_call: TRBJ2-2; d_call: TRBD1; cdr3_aa: CASSLETGSGELFF; cdr3_nt: TGCGCCAGCAGCTTGGAGACAGGGTCCGGGGAGCTGTTTTTT
clone_size: NA; v_call: TRBV7-2; j_call: TRBJ1-2; d_call: NA; cdr3_aa: CASSLRPSGGTNYGYTF; cdr3_nt: TGTGCCAGCAGCTTACGACCTTCTGGAGGGACTAACTATGGCTACACCTTC
clone_size: NA; v_call: TRBV5-1; j_call: TRBJ2-7; d_call: NA; cdr3_aa: CASSPGLFWYF; cdr3_nt: TGCGCCAGCAGCCCCGGCCTATTCTGGTACTTC